This TCR beta chain was captured in a study of cytomegalovirus exposure and HLA in healthy donors. Notes on this clone: Its antigen remains unidentified.

60 Vbeta and 13 Jbeta primers were used in PCR. Clones were read by immunoSEQ multiplex PCR, and TCRdb kept only the in-frame ones, dropping some. The sample contains roughly 160,000 clones, 75% to 90% of which appear only once. Notes on the study in general: The only immune exposure information that was available was CMV serostatus.

The CDR3 runs 16 residues. V gave up 4 bases and J gave up 6 bases; unmatched junction bases: 7. Per the germline V gene, CDR1 is WSHSY and CDR2 is SAAADI. The genes are TRBV10-2 and TRBJ2-4, with 12 positions matching TRBD2. The specimen was PBMCs. The clonotype comes from a boy aged 2 to 10 in good health and CMV-seronegative. The CDR3 nucleotides read TGCGCCAGCAGTGGGGGAGGACTAGCGGGAAGAAACATTCAGTACTTC. This encodes CASSGGGLAGRNIQYF.